This T cell receptor (beta chain) was recorded in a study of blood T cell repertoires in COVID-19. Data came from immunoSEQ multiplex PCR; TCRdb stores just in-frame clones and leaves some out. Here the sample spans 150,000 to 180,000 clones, over 75% being singletons. The V gene's germline CDR1 is WSHSY and CDR2 SAAADI. The V end lost 6 bases, the J end lost 4 bases, and 16 bases lay between the germline ends. The CDR3 is 16 residues long. The TCR comes from a man between 60 and 70 years old with COVID-19, enrolled during active disease. The sample comprised peripheral blood. This rearrangement joins TRBV10-2 to TRBJ1-6; maybe TRBD1 (6 bases). In DNA form, the CDR3 reads TGCGCCAGCAGGGAACAGGGTGGCGTGTATAATTCACCCCTCCACTTT. Translation gives CASREQGGVYNSPLHF.